This TCR beta chain was recorded in a study of T cell repertoires in cytomegalovirus infection. The overall study: Shared public TCR beta signatures pointed to both CMV infection and a matching HLA type. Whole-study results and caveats: HLA-C-restricted CMV clonotypes gave the most frequent clonotype in two of eight donors.

This clonotype turned up a few times. Its specificity is not known. One entry per CDR3 protein, called by TCRdb with MiXCR from the reads. Of around 430,000 distinct CDR3 sequences listed, approximately 46% are singletons. With 3 bases clipped from V and 0 bases from J, the junction kept 7 bases outside the gene matches. There are 17 residues in the CDR3. Germline lookup yields CDR1 LNHDA and CDR2 SQIVND (reference sequence). Sequenced material: cultured PBMCs, taken from culture after CMV antigen stimulation. The chain carries TRBV19 and TRBJ2-4, with 8 bases fitting TRBD1. The clonotype originates from a human donor in good health (CMV status not recorded). Some clones in this sample may be carry-over from other donors' samples. CDR3 residues: CASSILGQGRAKNIQYF. The CDR3 nucleotides are TGTGCCAGTAGTATTCTCGGACAGGGCAGAGCCAAAAACATTCAGTACTTC.